These T cell receptor beta chains were read from a single sample in a study of CD8 T cells in ankylosing spondylitis. Each CDR3 protein is one row after TCRdb ran MiXCR on the 5' RACE reads. In the table there are fewer than 80,000 distinct CDR3 sequences, approximately 5.3% of which are singletons. The sequencing input was blood, either unsorted or a sorted T cell fraction (not recorded which). The receptor set was obtained from a male donor with ankylosing spondylitis or in good health (not recorded which). Each CDR3 is given with its conserved first and last residue. Each record gives: CDR3 length, J gene, V gene, CDR3 protein.

CDR3 length: 15
J gene: TRBJ1-4
V gene: TRBV20-1
CDR3 protein: CSARDRERTNEKLFF

CDR3 length: 15
J gene: TRBJ2-7
V gene: TRBV5-1
CDR3 protein: CASRDGTGAQYEQYF

CDR3 length: 14
J gene: TRBJ1-5
V gene: TRBV24-1
CDR3 protein: CATSATGAWRPQHF

CDR3 length: 14
J gene: TRBJ2-7
V gene: TRBV9
CDR3 protein: CASSAGGWGYEQYF

CDR3 length: 15
J gene: TRBJ2-1
V gene: TRBV11-3
CDR3 protein: CASSLRGSSYNEQFF

CDR3 length: 17
J gene: TRBJ2-7
V gene: TRBV28
CDR3 protein: CADPTGRGVQSSYEQYF

CDR3 length: 16
J gene: TRBJ2-3
V gene: TRBV19
CDR3 protein: CATSFVSGGRVNTQYF

CDR3 length: 14
J gene: TRBJ2-3
V gene: TRBV2
CDR3 protein: CASSAGIGTDTQYF

CDR3 length: 15
J gene: TRBJ1-4
V gene: TRBV18
CDR3 protein: CASSPSAGFNEKLFF

CDR3 length: 12
J gene: TRBJ2-7
V gene: TRBV5-1
CDR3 protein: CASSEGQGSEYF

CDR3 length: 14
J gene: TRBJ2-5
V gene: TRBV24-1
CDR3 protein: CATSDPDFQETQYF

CDR3 length: 14
J gene: TRBJ2-3
V gene: TRBV7-2
CDR3 protein: CASSFSRGTDTQYF

CDR3 length: 14
J gene: TRBJ2-5
V gene: TRBV7-9
CDR3 protein: CASSLLDREETQYF

CDR3 length: 15
J gene: TRBJ2-3
V gene: TRBV6-2/TRBV6-3
CDR3 protein: CASRQSGGLTDTQYF

CDR3 length: 14
J gene: TRBJ2-7
V gene: TRBV5-5
CDR3 protein: CASSLGGFDYEQYF

CDR3 length: 16
J gene: TRBJ2-1
V gene: TRBV10-3
CDR3 protein: CAISASVLGSYNEQFF

CDR3 length: 13
J gene: TRBJ2-7
V gene: TRBV18
CDR3 protein: CASSRGQDYEQYF

CDR3 length: 12
J gene: TRBJ2-1
V gene: TRBV29-1
CDR3 protein: CSVDRGGNEQFF

CDR3 length: 14
J gene: TRBJ1-5
V gene: TRBV2
CDR3 protein: CASSPLGGLQPQHF

CDR3 length: 19
J gene: TRBJ1-4
V gene: TRBV12-3/TRBV12-4
CDR3 protein: CASSPTMGRRLATNEKLFF

CDR3 length: 13
J gene: TRBJ2-7
V gene: TRBV12-3/TRBV12-4
CDR3 protein: CASMLDRRDEQYF

CDR3 length: 15
J gene: TRBJ2-7
V gene: TRBV12-3/TRBV12-4
CDR3 protein: CASSQSGGYSYEQYF

CDR3 length: 15
J gene: TRBJ1-6
V gene: TRBV6-5
CDR3 protein: CASSWTRSYNSPLHF

CDR3 length: 14
J gene: TRBJ2-7
V gene: TRBV7-9
CDR3 protein: CASSLGPGGYEQYF

CDR3 length: 14
J gene: TRBJ1-4
V gene: TRBV10-3
CDR3 protein: CAISAGARGEKLFF

CDR3 length: 17
J gene: TRBJ2-1
V gene: TRBV24-1
CDR3 protein: CATSSGLAGPNSREQFF

CDR3 length: 15
J gene: TRBJ2-3
V gene: TRBV7-9
CDR3 protein: CASSSYRASTDTQYF

CDR3 length: 14
J gene: TRBJ1-1
V gene: TRBV20-1
CDR3 protein: CSARGGTLNTEAFF

CDR3 length: 14
J gene: TRBJ2-1
V gene: TRBV7-2
CDR3 protein: CASSARGGAYEQFF

CDR3 length: 16
J gene: TRBJ2-6
V gene: TRBV29-1
CDR3 protein: CSVQSTGHSGANVLTF

CDR3 length: 14
J gene: TRBJ2-3
V gene: TRBV12-3/TRBV12-4
CDR3 protein: CASSLRGGTDTQYF

CDR3 length: 14
J gene: TRBJ2-5
V gene: TRBV7-6
CDR3 protein: CASSPLGVGETQYF

CDR3 length: 15
J gene: TRBJ2-5
V gene: TRBV2
CDR3 protein: CASTRTLAGQETQYF

CDR3 length: 13
J gene: TRBJ2-7
V gene: TRBV28
CDR3 protein: CASSLSGGVEQYF

CDR3 length: 14
J gene: TRBJ1-2
V gene: TRBV14
CDR3 protein: CASSPFTVNYGYTF

CDR3 length: 16
J gene: TRBJ1-1
V gene: TRBV9
CDR3 protein: CASRPPTGGSNTEAFF

CDR3 length: 15
J gene: TRBJ1-2
V gene: TRBV7-8
CDR3 protein: CASSLGGGFDYGYTF

CDR3 length: 15
J gene: TRBJ2-2
V gene: TRBV7-6
CDR3 protein: CASSLGTPYTGELFF

CDR3 length: 15
J gene: TRBJ2-3
V gene: TRBV30
CDR3 protein: CAWRLFGVGADTQYF

CDR3 length: 16
J gene: TRBJ2-1
V gene: TRBV4-1
CDR3 protein: CASSQDLAGLGDEQFF

CDR3 length: 14
J gene: TRBJ2-1
V gene: TRBV19
CDR3 protein: CASSTTLGAREQFF

CDR3 length: 20
J gene: TRBJ2-1
V gene: TRBV4-2
CDR3 protein: CASSQDFHYLYRDVRAEQFF

CDR3 length: 14
J gene: TRBJ1-1
V gene: TRBV12-3/TRBV12-4
CDR3 protein: CASTLGRGCAEAFF